This entry features one TCR beta chain sequence. The J segment lost 5 bases and the V segment lost 4 bases, leaving 1 base of the junction unmatched. The CDR3 spans 13 residues. CDR1 and CDR2 from the germline V gene are MGHRA and YSYEKL. Every patient experienced relapse after autologous stem cell transplantation, and brentuximab vedotin exposure varied. Assay: immunoSEQ multiplex PCR; the TCRdb copy retains only in-frame clones and omits some. This table has 90,000 or so clones, roughly 91% appearing once. This specimen belongs to a study of PD-1 blockade in classical Hodgkin lymphoma. This sample comprised peripheral blood mononuclear cells (PBMCs), obtained before the second cycle of nivolumab. This clonotype was sampled from a human donor with classical Hodgkin lymphoma. The rearrangement uses TRBV4-1 and TRBJ2-7; 11 positions agree with TRBD2. The CDR3 sequence is CASSLAGGNEQYF. Written as DNA, the CDR3 is TGCGCCAGCAGCCTAGCGGGAGGGAACGAGCAGTACTTC.